This T cell receptor (beta chain) was captured in a study of T cell responses to AZD1222 COVID-19 vaccine. Findings of the study overall: Most donors were white British and more were female, and clonal diversity was possibly underestimated. Repertoire sampling happened only post peak T cell response.

Worth noting for this clone: Its matching antigen is unknown.

V gave up 1 base and J gave up 5 bases; unmatched junction bases: 11. This CDR3 is 18 amino acids long. Germline-derived CDR1 and CDR2 are LNHDA and SQIVND (reference sequence). Profiled with immunoSEQ multiplex PCR; TCRdb holds only in-frame clones, not every one. The table has about 140,000 clones, approximately 90% seen once. Source: peripheral blood, taken on day 0 of AZD1222 vaccination. V is TRBV19 and J is TRBJ2-5; 12 bases fit TRBD1. The source of this sequence is an adult in good health. CDR3 region: CASSIVGLGTGGMETQYF. The CDR3 region has the DNA TGTGCCAGTAGTATAGTTGGGCTCGGGACAGGGGGCATGGAGACCCAGTACTTC.